The clone carrying this T cell receptor (beta chain) turned up a few times. Germline values: CDR1 LGHDT, CDR2 YNNKEL (reference sequence). CDR3 length: 14 residues. V lost 5 bases and J lost 5, with 15 bases in between. A sample-barcoded 5' primer and a J-beta primer mix were used in a second PCR of roughly 7 to 12 cycles. TCRdb ran MiXCR on the 5' RACE reads and lists one entry per CDR3 protein. Of 500,000 to 550,000 distinct CDR3 sequences detected, 24% appear once; the ten largest clones hold less than 9%. This entry belongs to a study of blood T cells in healthy people across ages. These data also formed part of another study, on T cells of mothers and their children. That source reports: Mothers gave over 8 million TCR beta CDR3 reads each, and children 2.5 million to 3.5 million each.

The TCR comes from a boy between 10 and 17 years old in good health. This sequence joins TRBV3-1 and TRBJ2-5; perhaps TRBD1 as D (6 bases). Sequencing was carried out using blood. As DNA, the CDR3 is TGTGCCAGCAGCGCCACAGGGTTTCGGGAGACCCAGTACTTC. It yields the protein CASSATGFRETQYF.